A selection of T cell receptor beta chains follows, all from one sample in a study of shared clonotypes between healthy human individuals. The data were produced by immunoSEQ multiplex PCR, yet TCRdb's version contains in-frame clones alone and is incomplete. The sample records under 1,900,000 clones, 98% to 99% being singletons. The sample consisted of naive CD4+ T cells sorted from blood. These receptors were collected from a young man in good health. CDR3s include the opening cysteine and the closing phenylalanine or tryptophan. The D gene is left open where the match is weak. The size field is filled for only some rows; it gives once, few, many or a size class.

j_call d_call clone_size v_call cdr3_nt cdr3_aa
TRBJ1-3 NA NA TRBV7-6 TGTGCCAGCAGCCAGAGCTCTGGAAACACCATATATTTT CASSQSSGNTIYF
TRBJ1-5 NA NA TRBV28 TGTGCCAGCAGTTTCACGGGTTATAGCAATCAGCCCCAGCATTTT CASSFTGYSNQPQHF
TRBJ2-1 NA NA TRBV6-5 TGTGCCAGCAGACAGGGTCCAAATGAGCAGTTCTTC CASRQGPNEQFF
TRBJ1-2 TRBD1 NA TRBV28 TGTGCCAGCAGTTCGGGGACAGGGACCGCTTGGGGCTACACCTTC CASSSGTGTAWGYTF
TRBJ1-4 TRBD1 NA TRBV28 TGTGCCAGCAGTTCCTGGACAGGGCTTAATGAAAAACTGTTTTTT CASSSWTGLNEKLFF
TRBJ2-6 TRBD1 NA TRBV28 TGTGCCAGCAGCACAGGGGGCTCTGGGGCCAACGTCCTGACTTTC CASSTGGSGANVLTF
TRBJ2-7 NA NA TRBV6-5 TGTGCCAGCAGTTACAGGGTGGGTCGGCAGTACTACGAGCAGTACTTC CASSYRVGRQYYEQYF
TRBJ1-5 NA NA TRBV27 TGTGCCAGCATGCTTACAGGGTTAAATCAGCCCCAGCATTTT CASMLTGLNQPQHF
TRBJ1-5 TRBD1 NA TRBV7-8 TGTGCCAGCAGCCCGGGACAGGCTAGCAATCAGCCCCAGCATTTT CASSPGQASNQPQHF
TRBJ2-7 TRBD1 NA TRBV2 TGTGCCAGTCGACAGGGGTTTGCTAACGAGCAGTACTTC CASRQGFANEQYF
TRBJ1-2 NA NA TRBV5-4 TGTGCCAGCAGCTTGGTGGGGTTCGCGAACTATGGCTACACCTTC CASSLVGFANYGYTF
TRBJ2-6 NA NA TRBV30 TGTGCCTGGACAGCTGGGGCCAACGTCCTGACTTTC CAWTAGANVLTF
TRBJ2-3 NA NA TRBV7-8 TGTGCCAGCAGCTACCGCCCAGGAGTGGATACGCAGTATTTT CASSYRPGVDTQYF
TRBJ2-5 NA once TRBV7-2 TGTGCCAGCATCCCTAAGGCGAGTTTACAAGAGACCCAGTACTTC CASIPKASLQETQYF
TRBJ1-3 NA NA TRBV11-2 TGTGCCAGCAGCTTAGATCGGGAGGGGACCATATATTTT CASSLDREGTIYF
TRBJ2-1 TRBD2 NA TRBV5-1 TGCGCCAGTGGACGACTAGCGGCAGAATACAATGAGCAGTTCTTC CASGRLAAEYNEQFF
TRBJ2-7 NA NA TRBV27 TGTGCCAGCAGCCCAGACACGTACGAGCAGTACTTC CASSPDTYEQYF
TRBJ2-7 TRBD2 NA TRBV27 TGTGCCAGCAGTTTCCTACAGACTAGCGGGAGGTACGAGCAGTACTTC CASSFLQTSGRYEQYF
TRBJ1-1 NA NA TRBV27 TGTGCCAGCAGTCCACAGGGCTCCGGCACTGAAGCTTTCTTT CASSPQGSGTEAFF
TRBJ1-2 NA NA TRBV27 TGTGCCAGCAGTTTATCTCTAAGTTCCTATGGCTACACCTTC CASSLSLSSYGYTF
TRBJ2-3 NA NA TRBV7-2 TGTGCCAGCAGCCCCCGTCTAGATACGCAGTATTTT CASSPRLDTQYF
TRBJ2-1 NA NA TRBV14 TGTGCCAGCAGCCAAGTAAACAGTGGGTCCTACAATGAGCAGTTCTTC CASSQVNSGSYNEQFF
TRBJ2-3 TRBD2 NA TRBV28 TGTGCCAGCAGTATTTTTACCTTGACTAGCGGGAGGGGTACAGATACGCAGTATTTT CASSIFTLTSGRGTDTQYF
TRBJ2-1 NA NA TRBV28 TGTGCCAGCAGCCCCACTCCTGGGAGGCGAAGGGATGAGCAGTTCTTC CASSPTPGRRRDEQFF
TRBJ2-1 NA NA TRBV21-1 TGTGCCAGCAGCCTCCCCAGGGAGCGACTCTACAATGAGCAGTTCTTC CASSLPRERLYNEQFF
TRBJ2-1 NA NA TRBV27 TGTGCCAGCAGTGACTCACCAGTACCGATGCGCAATGAGCAGTTCTTC CASSDSPVPMRNEQFF
TRBJ2-5 NA NA TRBV5-1 TGCGCCAGCAATTTGGGGACCGGAGAGACCCAGTACTTC CASNLGTGETQYF
TRBJ2-3 NA NA TRBV7-6 TGTGCCAGCAGCTTAGGACTTCAGAGAGATACGCAGTATTTT CASSLGLQRDTQYF
TRBJ2-1 NA NA TRBV6-5 TGTGCCAGCAGTTACAATCAACGAGGCAATGAGCAGTTCTTC CASSYNQRGNEQFF
TRBJ2-7 NA NA TRBV5-1 TGCGCCAGCAGAACGAGAACAGAATCATACTACGAGCAGTACTTC CASRTRTESYYEQYF
TRBJ2-1 TRBD1 NA TRBV29-1 TGCAGCGCTACCCCACAGGGGGCCCTCAATGAGCAGTTCTTC CSATPQGALNEQFF
TRBJ2-1 TRBD2 NA TRBV28 TGTGCCAGCAACACTAGCGGGAGAAAGGAGCAGTTCTTC CASNTSGRKEQFF
TRBJ1-1 NA NA TRBV6-1 TGTGCCAGCACTGGCAACTACCAAAACACTGAAGCTTTCTTT CASTGNYQNTEAFF
TRBJ2-7 NA NA TRBV7-2 TGTGCCAGCAGCTTATGGGGCGGACTTACGAGCTCCTACGAGCAGTACTTC CASSLWGGLTSSYEQYF
TRBJ1-2 NA NA TRBV7-2 TGTGCCAGCAGCTTAGCCGGGCCGACTAACTATGGCTACACCTTC CASSLAGPTNYGYTF
TRBJ1-1 TRBD1 few TRBV19 TGTGCCAGTAGTATCGGGGACAGGGGACTAACTGAAGCTTTCTTT CASSIGDRGLTEAFF
TRBJ1-5 NA NA TRBV6-6 TGTGCCAGCAGTTACGCGTTGCAGCCCCAGCATTTT CASSYALQPQHF
TRBJ2-2 TRBD2 NA TRBV9 TGTGCCAGCAGCGTAGGGGCGGGAGTGGCTTCCGGGGAGCTGTTTTTT CASSVGAGVASGELFF
TRBJ2-7 NA NA TRBV5-8 TGTGCCAGCAGCTTAGGGTCGAGGGCCCTCTCCGAGCAGTACTTC CASSLGSRALSEQYF
TRBJ2-7 NA NA TRBV13 TGTGCCAGCAGCTTAAGGGCGGGGCCTTCCTACGAGCAGTACTTC CASSLRAGPSYEQYF
TRBJ2-7 TRBD2 NA TRBV28 TGTGCCAGCAGTTTGGGGGGGTCCCATCCCTACGAGCAGTACTTC CASSLGGSHPYEQYF
TRBJ2-4 TRBD1 NA TRBV4-1 TGCGCCAGCAGCCATTGGACAGGGGAAAACATTCAGTACTTC CASSHWTGENIQYF
TRBJ2-1 NA NA TRBV28 TGTGCCAGCAGCGCAGTTCCAAGGATCTACAATGAGCAGTTCTTC CASSAVPRIYNEQFF
TRBJ1-2 TRBD1 NA TRBV4-3 TGCGCCAGCAGCTCGGGACAGGGTCGGTATGGCTACACCTTC CASSSGQGRYGYTF
TRBJ1-5 TRBD1 NA TRBV30 TGTGCCTGGAGTGCAAACCGGGACAGGCTCTATAGCAATCAGCCCCAGCATTTT CAWSANRDRLYSNQPQHF
TRBJ1-4 NA NA TRBV5-1 TGCGCCAGCAGCTTGAGACACAGTGAAAAACTGTTTTTT CASSLRHSEKLFF
TRBJ2-4 NA NA TRBV15 TGTGCCACCAGCAGCGAAACAGGGTTATTAGACATTCAGTACTTC CATSSETGLLDIQYF
TRBJ2-3 NA NA TRBV18 TGTAGGGAGAGGGACGATACGCAGTATTTT CRERDDTQYF
TRBJ2-7 NA NA TRBV5-4 TGTGCCAGCAGCCACACAAATAAGAAGCAGTACTTC CASSHTNKKQYF
TRBJ2-7 NA once TRBV5-1 TGCGCCAGCAGCTTAGGCCGAATGGCGACCGAGCAGTACTTC CASSLGRMATEQYF
TRBJ2-7 TRBD1 NA TRBV5-8 TGTGCCAGCAGCTTGCAGACAGGGAACCCTCACGAGCAGTACTTC CASSLQTGNPHEQYF